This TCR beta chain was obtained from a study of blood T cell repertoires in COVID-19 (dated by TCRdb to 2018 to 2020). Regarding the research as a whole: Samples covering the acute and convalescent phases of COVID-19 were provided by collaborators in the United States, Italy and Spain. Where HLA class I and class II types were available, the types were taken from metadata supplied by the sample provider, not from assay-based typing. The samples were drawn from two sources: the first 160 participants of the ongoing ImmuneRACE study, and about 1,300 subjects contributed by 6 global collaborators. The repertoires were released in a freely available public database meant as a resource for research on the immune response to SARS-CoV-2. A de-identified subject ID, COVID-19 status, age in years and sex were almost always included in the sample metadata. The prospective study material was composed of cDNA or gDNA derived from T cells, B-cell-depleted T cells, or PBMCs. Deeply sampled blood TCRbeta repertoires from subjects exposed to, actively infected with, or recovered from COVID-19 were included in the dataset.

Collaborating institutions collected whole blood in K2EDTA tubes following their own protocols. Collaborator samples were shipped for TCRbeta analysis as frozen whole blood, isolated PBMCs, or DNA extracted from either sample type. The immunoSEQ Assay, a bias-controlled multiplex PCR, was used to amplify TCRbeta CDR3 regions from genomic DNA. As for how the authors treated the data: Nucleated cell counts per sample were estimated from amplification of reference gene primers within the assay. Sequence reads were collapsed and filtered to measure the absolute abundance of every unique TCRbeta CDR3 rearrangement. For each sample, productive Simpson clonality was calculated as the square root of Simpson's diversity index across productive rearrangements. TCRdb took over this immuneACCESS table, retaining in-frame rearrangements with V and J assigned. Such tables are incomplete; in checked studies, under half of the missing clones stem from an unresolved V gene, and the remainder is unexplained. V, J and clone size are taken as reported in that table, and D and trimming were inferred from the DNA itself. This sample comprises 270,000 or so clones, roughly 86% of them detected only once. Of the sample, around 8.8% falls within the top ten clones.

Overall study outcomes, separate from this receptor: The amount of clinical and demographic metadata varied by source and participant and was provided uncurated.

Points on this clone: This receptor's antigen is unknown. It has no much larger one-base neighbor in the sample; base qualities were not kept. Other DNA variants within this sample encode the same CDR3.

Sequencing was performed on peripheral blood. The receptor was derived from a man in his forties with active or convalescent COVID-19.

The CDR3 protein: CSVEGQGDGYTF. The DNA is as follows: TGCAGCGTCGAGGGACAGGGGGATGGCTACACCTTC. Rearrangement joined TRBV29-1 to TRBJ1-2; 11 central nucleotides agree with TRBD1. Relative to germline, V is missing 6 bases and J is missing 6 bases, with 3 bases of the junction outside any gene match. Per the germline V gene, SQVTM is the CDR1 and ANQGSEA is the CDR2. The cysteine opens and the phenylalanine closes a CDR3 of 12 amino acids. Only the CDR3 part of the read is kept: 36 bases, read in frame from the first base.